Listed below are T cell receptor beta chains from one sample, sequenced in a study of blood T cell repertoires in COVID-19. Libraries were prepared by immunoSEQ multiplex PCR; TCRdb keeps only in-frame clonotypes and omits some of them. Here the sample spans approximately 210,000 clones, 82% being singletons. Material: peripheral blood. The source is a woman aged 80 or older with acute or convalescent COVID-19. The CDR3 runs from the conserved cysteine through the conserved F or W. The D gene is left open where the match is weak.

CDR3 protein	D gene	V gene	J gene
CASKRDILGGEQFF	-	TRBV5-1	TRBJ2-1
CASSPSGASYEQYF	TRBD2	TRBV28	TRBJ2-7
CASSFRWTGNSPLHF	TRBD1	TRBV27	TRBJ1-6
CASSIGGLAADTQYF	TRBD2	TRBV19	TRBJ2-3
CSVRALAGGRSYNEQFF	TRBD2	TRBV29-1	TRBJ2-1
CASSQEGSGLSPLHF	-	TRBV3-1/TRBV3-2	TRBJ1-6
CASSPGKGEQFF	-	TRBV5-1	TRBJ2-1
CASSQTGNTEAFF	-	TRBV6-4	TRBJ1-1
CASSSGQGNYGYTF	TRBD1	TRBV28	TRBJ1-2
CASSYRPAAGEAFF	-	TRBV6-5	TRBJ1-1
CATRGSGGDYNEQFF	TRBD2	TRBV24-1	TRBJ2-1
CATSDSGTPPTDTQYF	-	TRBV24-1	TRBJ2-3
CASSEALGLAGEGETQYF	TRBD2	TRBV2	TRBJ2-5
CASSQDMSWGVNGYTF	-	TRBV3-1/TRBV3-2	TRBJ1-2
CASSQFVLSATNEKLFF	-	TRBV3-1/TRBV3-2	TRBJ1-4
CASSFASGPGHGNYGYTF	-	TRBV3-1/TRBV3-2	TRBJ1-2
CASSIGDRAYEQYF	TRBD1	TRBV19	TRBJ2-7
CSGTPSRQRNTEAFF	-	TRBV29-1	TRBJ1-1
CASSLGAHTDTQYF	-	TRBV5-6	TRBJ2-3
CATSDPSPGRANEQFF	-	TRBV24-1	TRBJ2-1
CASSQQPSTDTQYF	-	TRBV27	TRBJ2-3
CASTSGTGVFYGYTF	TRBD1	TRBV5-4	TRBJ1-2
CASSNGQTYGYTF	-	TRBV7-2	TRBJ1-2
CASLQGGGSPLHF	-	TRBV2	TRBJ1-6
CASSFGQGPYSGNTIYF	TRBD1	TRBV7-2	TRBJ1-3
CASSVEPGSGEQYF	-	TRBV9	TRBJ2-7
CASRMESGVYYEQYF	TRBD2	TRBV2	TRBJ2-7
CASSLDGFGKNTEAFF	-	TRBV13	TRBJ1-1
CASSLQGNYGYTF	-	TRBV7-9	TRBJ1-2
CASSFLGQGAANYGYTF	TRBD1	TRBV7-2	TRBJ1-2
CVTSRGTDTEAFF	-	TRBV10-3	TRBJ1-1
CASSPGPSSRLVMLAFF	-	TRBV5-4	TRBJ1-1
CASSRDRDAEAFF	TRBD1	TRBV19	TRBJ1-1
CASSPRGGGIDNSPLHF	-	TRBV4-1	TRBJ1-6
CASSLVGRGSETQYF	-	TRBV5-1	TRBJ2-5
CASSTRLGQGFQWYEQYF	TRBD1	TRBV11-2	TRBJ2-7
CASSLEVTRPRGTQYF	-	TRBV7-9	TRBJ2-5
CASSESGNSNQPQHF	-	TRBV2	TRBJ1-5
CAITGTGTNNYGYTF	TRBD1	TRBV10-3	TRBJ1-2
CASSELVGDGYTF	-	TRBV6-1	TRBJ1-2
CASIEGQLGNTIYF	TRBD1	TRBV28	TRBJ1-3